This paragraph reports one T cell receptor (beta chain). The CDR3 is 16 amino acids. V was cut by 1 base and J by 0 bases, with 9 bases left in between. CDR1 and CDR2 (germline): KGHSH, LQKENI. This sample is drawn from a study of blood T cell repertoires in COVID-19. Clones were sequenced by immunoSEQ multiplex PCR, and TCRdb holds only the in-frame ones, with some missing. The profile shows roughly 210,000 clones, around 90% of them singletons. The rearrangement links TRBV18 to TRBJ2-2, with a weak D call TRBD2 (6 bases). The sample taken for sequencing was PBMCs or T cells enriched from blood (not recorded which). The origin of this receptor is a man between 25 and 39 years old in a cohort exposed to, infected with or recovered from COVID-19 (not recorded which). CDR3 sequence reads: CASSPLSGANTGELFF. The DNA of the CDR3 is TGTGCCAGCTCACCACTGTCGGGAGCGAACACCGGGGAGCTGTTTTTT.